Below, 27 T cell receptor beta chains from the same sample are listed, as sequenced in a study of beta chain features in type 1 diabetes (dated by TCRdb to 2016 to 2019). The paper's findings and limits, for the study overall: In all four CD4+ subsets, TCRB CDR3 length was moderately but significantly shorter in type 1 diabetes patients.

Library construction relied on the immunoSEQ multiplex PCR assay. All of the isolated RNA was reverse transcribed with the High Capacity cDNA Reverse Transcription Kit, so expressed TCRB transcripts were sequenced. Entries here come from immuneACCESS through TCRdb and include only in-frame sequences with V and J called. Some clones fail to appear in such tables; in the studies checked, an unresolved V gene covers under half of the shortfall, and the cause of the remainder is unknown. A total of more than 95,000 clones appear in this sample, around 15% of them only once. The ten largest clonotypes hold roughly 2.5% of the sample. These receptors' targets are unknown. Input material: central memory CD4+ T cells from blood. These receptor sequences come from a man aged 18 to 29 with type 1 diabetes.

At least ten counts were recorded for this clone. V gene TRBV6-1 combines with J gene TRBJ2-3; D not resolved. V lost 1 base to trimming and J lost 3 bases, with 8 bases between them. The V gene's germline CDR1 is MNHNS and CDR2 SASEGT. CDR3 size: 14 residues. The CDR3 here is CASSEGSWTDTQYF. The CDR3 coding sequence is TGTGCCAGCAGTGAAGGGAGTTGGACAGATACGCAGTATTTT.

This clone was observed a handful of times. The V and J genes are TRBV29-1 and TRBJ2-5; a possible D gene is TRBD1 (5 bases). The CDR3 has 12 amino acids. Per the germline V gene, CDR1 is SQVTM and CDR2 is ANQGSEA. With 7 bases removed from V and 6 bases from J, the gap between germline ends came to 15 bases. CDR3 sequence reads: CSAETGAQTQYF. The CDR3 DNA reads as TGCAGCGCCGAAACAGGAGCCCAGACCCAGTACTTC.

CDR3 nucleotide sequence: TGTGCCAGCAGCTCCATACGGACTAGCGGAGCCACAGATACGCAGTATTTT. This codes for CASSSIRTSGATDTQYF. The J gene is TRBJ2-3, the V gene TRBV7-9, with 10 nucleotides matching TRBD2. V lost 4 bases and J lost 2; bases outside the gene matches: 9. The CDR3 sequence is 17 residues long. The germline CDR1 and CDR2 sequences are SEHNR and FQNEAQ (reference sequence).

There are many counts of this clone. The chain carries TRBV11-1 and TRBJ2-4; no clear D gene. This CDR3 has 15 residues. The germline V and J ends were trimmed by 5 bases and 3 bases, with 14 bases remaining between them. The germline V gene encodes CDR1 SGHAT and CDR2 FQDESV (reference sequence). The CDR3 region is CASSPARANKNIQYF. CDR3 bases: TGTGCCAGCAGCCCAGCTAGGGCGAACAAAAACATTCAGTACTTC.

In this sample, this clone turned up many times. The gene calls are TRBV28 and TRBJ2-1, with 8 positions matching TRBD2. The CDR3 is made up of 13 amino acids. Unmatched junction bases numbered 8, after V lost 6 bases and J lost 10 bases. Germline-derived CDR1 and CDR2 are MDHEN and SYDVKM. CDR3 amino acids: CASRTSGTREQFF. The DNA for the CDR3 is TGTGCCAGCAGAACCTCCGGGACTAGAGAGCAGTTCTTC. Filled out from reference TRBV28 and TRBJ2-1, the complete variable domain reads DVKVTQSSRYLVKRTGEKVFLECVQDMDHENMFWYRQDPGLGLRLIYFSYDVKMKEKGDIPEGYSVSREKKERFSLILESASTNQTSMYLCASRTSGTREQFFGPGTRLTVL.

The V and J genes are TRBV18 and TRBJ1-1; no reliable D call. The CDR3 spans 14 residues. The V gene lost 0 bases and the J gene lost 11 bases, with 16 bases spanning the gap. The germline CDR1 and CDR2 sequences are KGHSH and LQKENI. CDR3 loop: CASSPPGPPMGAFF. The CDR3 nucleotides read TGTGCCAGCTCACCACCTGGTCCACCAATGGGGGCTTTCTTT.

The CDR3 region has the DNA TGTGCCAGTAGACAGGAGAACTCTGGAAACACCATATATTTT. The encoded protein is CASRQENSGNTIYF. The J gene is TRBJ1-3, the V gene TRBV2; a possible D gene is TRBD1 (6 bases). CDR3 length: 14 amino acids. CDR1 and CDR2 from the germline V gene are SNHLY and FYNNEI. V was trimmed by 9 bases and J by 0 bases, leaving 12 bases between them.

The rearrangement links TRBV6-5 to TRBJ1-5; D remains ambiguous. The germline V gene has CDR1 MNHEY and CDR2 SVGAGI. The CDR3 sequence is 14 residues long. V lost 0 bases and J 5 bases, leaving 8 bases between the germline ends. The DNA for the CDR3 is TGTGCCAGCAGTTACTCTGGGCAGTATCAGCCCCAGCATTTT. Translation gives CASSYSGQYQPQHF.

This clone was picked up a small number of times. The chain joins TRBV11-2 to TRBJ2-7; perhaps TRBD1 as D (6 bases). The CDR3 loop spans 11 amino acids. Germline V gene data show CDR1 as SGHAT and CDR2 as FQNNGV. Trimming took off 5 bases at V and 7 bases at J, with 9 bases between the two ends. CDR3 nucleotides: TGTGCCAGCAGCCCCCAGGGGGAGCAGTACTTC. It yields the protein CASSPQGEQYF.

This clone was seen ten or more times. The rearrangement links TRBV7-2 to TRBJ2-3; maybe TRBD2 (5 bases). The CDR3 runs 15 residues. V was pared by 1 base and J by 2 bases, with 10 bases between. The germline V gene has CDR1 SGHTA and CDR2 FQGNSA. The CDR3 reads CASSLELLATDTQYF. The CDR3 nucleotides read TGTGCCAGCAGCTTAGAGTTGCTAGCCACAGATACGCAGTATTTT.

There are many counts of this clone. The rearrangement joins TRBV28 to TRBJ1-2; a weak D match, TRBD1 (5 bases). From germline, CDR1 is MDHEN and CDR2 SYDVKM. This CDR3 has 13 residues. V lost 6 bases, J lost 1 base, and 9 bases lay in between. This CDR3 reads CASSPQGNYGYTF. The CDR3 DNA is TGTGCCAGCAGCCCTCAGGGTAACTATGGCTACACCTTC.

This clone came up a few times. The V and J genes are TRBV11-2 and TRBJ2-3; no definite D call. Looked up from germline, CDR1 is SGHAT and CDR2 is FQNNGV. Between the trimmed V and J ends, which lost 0 bases and 0 bases, there was a span of 1 base. The CDR3 has 13 residues. This CDR3 reads CASSLESTDTQYF. The CDR3 DNA reads TGTGCCAGCAGCTTAGAAAGCACAGATACGCAGTATTTT.

V and J are TRBV6-6 and TRBJ2-3; a weak D match, TRBD1 (5 bases). Germline V gene data show CDR1 as MNHNY and CDR2 as SVGAGI (reference sequence). The CDR3 runs 16 residues. Deletions cut 2 bases from V and 0 bases from J, with 12 bases between. The chain's CDR3 is CASSYNGARSTDTQYF. The DNA for the CDR3 is TGTGCCAGCAGTTACAATGGGGCCCGTAGCACAGATACGCAGTATTTT.

This chain connects TRBV29-1 to TRBJ1-1, with D unresolved. The CDR3 is 14 residues long. Trimming pared 7 bases from V and 0 bases from J, leaving 15 bases between. CDR1 is SQVTM, CDR2 ANQGSEA, per germline. CDR3 DNA: TGCAGCGCCTCCAGAGAGATAATGAACACTGAAGCTTTCTTT. It translates to CSASREIMNTEAFF.

This clone was counted between two and nine times. V usage is TRBV6-1 and J usage is TRBJ2-7, with TRBD2 matching 9 bases. The J segment lost 3 bases and the V segment lost 0 bases, leaving 3 bases of the junction unmatched. The CDR3 extends over 15 amino acids. Germline CDR1 MNHNS, CDR2 SASEGT. For the CDR3, the DNA is TGTGCCAGCAGTGAAGCGGGACTAGCAGTCTACGAGCAGTACTTC. Protein sequence: CASSEAGLAVYEQYF.

The V call is TRBV28, the J call TRBJ2-5; 8 bases fit TRBD2. The CDR3 is made up of 14 amino acids. The germline gives CDR1 MDHEN, CDR2 SYDVKM. J lost 5 bases, V lost 4 bases, and 6 bases had no gene match. CDR3 region: CASSSPRLAETQYF. The DNA of the CDR3 is TGTGCCAGCAGTTCCCCCCGACTAGCGGAGACCCAGTACTTC.

This clone was observed a single time. It is unclear where the CDR3 begins or ends on the DNA, so no DNA is shown, and the CDR3 is as TCRdb lists it. The CDR3 region is CASSTSGLMDTQYF. The V gene is TRBV2, the J gene TRBJ2-3; TRBD2 reflects the table's D call only, with no check against the DNA. Including both end residues, the CDR3 is 14 amino acids long. CDR1 and CDR2 (germline): SNHLY, FYNNEI.

The V and J genes are TRBV14 and TRBJ1-1, with D unresolved. The CDR3 is 15 amino acids. V gave up 6 bases and J gave up 4 bases, with 18 bases separating them. In germline, CDR1 is SGHDN, CDR2 FVKESK. The CDR3 spells CASSLRRGFFTEAFF. In DNA, the CDR3 is TGTGCCAGCAGTTTAAGACGAGGGTTTTTCACTGAAGCTTTCTTT.

The chain employs TRBV28 and TRBJ2-7; 9 bases are shared with TRBD1. With V trimmed by 6 bases and J by 6 bases, 6 bases remained unmatched. The germline gives CDR1 MDHEN, CDR2 SYDVKM. This CDR3 spans 13 amino acids. CDR3 DNA sequence: TGTGCCAGCAGCCTCGGACAGGGGAGCGAGCAGTACTTC. Encoded protein: CASSLGQGSEQYF.

This clone was seen a few times. V gene TRBV30 combines with J gene TRBJ1-5; possible D gene TRBD1, 5 bases. The CDR3 is 15 amino acids. Germline V gene lookup returns CDR1 GTSNPN and CDR2 SVGIG (reference sequence). Trimming removed 0 bases at V and 2 bases at J, with 11 bases between. CDR3 nucleotide sequence: TGTGCCTGGAGTGTAAAACAGGCGGGCAATCAGCCCCAGCATTTT. It translates to CAWSVKQAGNQPQHF.

This clone was observed a few times. The J gene is TRBJ2-3, the V gene TRBV7-9; TRBD2 aligns across 10 bases. In germline, CDR1 is SEHNR, CDR2 FQNEAQ (reference sequence). The CDR3 is made up of 15 amino acids. V dropped 2 bases and J dropped 3; count of bases not matched to a gene: 2. This chain's CDR3 is CASSLLAGVTDTQYF. The CDR3 DNA follows: TGTGCCAGCAGCTTACTAGCGGGGGTTACAGATACGCAGTATTTT.

This clone was counted at least ten times. The genes are TRBV7-9 and TRBJ2-3, with D perhaps matching TRBD2 (5 bases). CDR3 length: 15 amino acids. The V gene's germline CDR1 is SEHNR and CDR2 FQNEAQ (reference sequence). V lost 5 bases and J 2 bases, leaving 14 bases between the germline ends. CDR3 bases: TGTGCCAGCAGCCTCTCGACGGGATCCACAGATACGCAGTATTTT. This codes for CASSLSTGSTDTQYF.

This clone has only a few counts. The J gene is TRBJ1-3, the V gene TRBV14; unclear D gene. Germline V gene lookup returns CDR1 SGHDN and CDR2 FVKESK. V lost 8 bases and J lost 4, with 6 bases in between. This CDR3 is 11 amino acids long. CDR3 sequence: CASSVGNTIYF. CDR3 coding DNA: TGTGCCAGCTCTGTGGGAAACACCATATATTTT.

The sample holds many counts of this clone. V gene TRBV7-2 combines with J gene TRBJ2-3; tentative D call: TRBD1 (5 bases). Trimming left V 3 bases short and J 3 bases short, with 13 bases between. This CDR3 has 15 residues. The germline V gene encodes CDR1 SGHTA and CDR2 FQGNSA. The CDR3 here is CASSFNYQGTDTQYF. The CDR3 DNA reads as TGTGCCAGCAGCTTTAATTATCAGGGAACAGATACGCAGTATTTT.

This chain links TRBV7-6 with TRBJ2-5, with D unclear. V was trimmed by 1 base and J by 7 bases, leaving 16 bases between them. CDR3 length: 15 amino acids. The germline gives CDR1 SGHVS, CDR2 FNYEAQ. The CDR3 reads CASSLDPKVSGTQYF. In DNA form, the CDR3 reads TGTGCCAGCAGCTTAGATCCCAAAGTTTCGGGGACCCAGTACTTC. The full variable domain, rest sourced from reference TRBV7-6 and TRBJ2-5, is GAGVSQSPRYKVTKRGQDVALRCDPISGHVSLYWYRQALGQGPEFLTYFNYEAQQDKSGLPNDRFSAERPEGSISTLTIQRTEQRDSAMYRCASSLDPKVSGTQYFGPGTRLLVL.

This clone came up a few times. This chain connects TRBV5-1 to TRBJ1-1; D is unresolved. CDR1 and CDR2 (germline): SGHRS, YFSETQ. With 4 bases removed from V and 0 bases from J, the gap between germline ends came to 13 bases. The CDR3 consists of 15 residues. The CDR3 protein is CASSQDGSMNTEAFF. The CDR3 DNA reads TGCGCCAGCAGCCAGGACGGGAGCATGAACACTGAAGCTTTCTTT.

This clone occurred a few times. The J gene is TRBJ1-5, the V gene TRBV6-1, with unresolved D. The CDR3 length is 12 residues. V was shortened by 7 bases and J by 3 bases, with 7 bases between the two germline ends. Germline-derived CDR1 and CDR2 are MNHNS and SASEGT. The CDR3 protein is CASKQNNQPQHF. For the CDR3, the DNA is TGTGCCAGCAAACAGAACAATCAGCCCCAGCATTTT.